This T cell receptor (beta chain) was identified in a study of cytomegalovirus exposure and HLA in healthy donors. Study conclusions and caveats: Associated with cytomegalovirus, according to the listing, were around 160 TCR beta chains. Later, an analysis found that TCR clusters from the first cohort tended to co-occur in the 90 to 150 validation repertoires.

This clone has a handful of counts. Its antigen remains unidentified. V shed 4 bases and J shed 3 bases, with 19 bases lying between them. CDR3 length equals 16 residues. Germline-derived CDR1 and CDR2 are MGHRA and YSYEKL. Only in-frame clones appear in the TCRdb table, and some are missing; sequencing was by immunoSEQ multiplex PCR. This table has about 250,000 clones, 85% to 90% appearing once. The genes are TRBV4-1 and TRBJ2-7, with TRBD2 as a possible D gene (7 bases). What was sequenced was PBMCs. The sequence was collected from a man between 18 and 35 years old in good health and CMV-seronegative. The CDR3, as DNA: TGCGCCAGCAGCCCGCTGGAAGGGGGGGGACTCTACGAGCAGTACTTC. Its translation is CASSPLEGGGLYEQYF.